This T cell receptor (beta chain) was identified in a study of blood T cell repertoires in COVID-19. CDR3 length equals 15 residues. J was trimmed by 0 bases and V by 2 bases; bases with no gene match: 1. In germline, CDR1 is KGHSH, CDR2 LQKENI. This clone turned up a few times. Different DNA sequences within this sample yield the same CDR3. As originally analysed: Estimation of nucleated cell counts was performed using reference gene primer amplification. The repertoire was sequenced with immunoSEQ multiplex PCR; TCRdb's copy has only in-frame clones and lacks some. The V and J calls and clone size are taken from that table; D and trimming were inferred from the DNA. The sample consists of 60,000 to 95,000 clones, roughly 70% of them appearing once.

Sequenced material: peripheral blood. The chain joins TRBV18 to TRBJ1-5, with 7 bases matching TRBD1. The clonotype originates from a human donor with acute or convalescent COVID-19. The donor label of this sample is uncertain. This chain's CDR3 is CASSPGTVSNQPQHF. CDR3 bases: TGTGCCAGCTCACCAGGGACAGTTAGCAATCAGCCCCAGCATTTT.